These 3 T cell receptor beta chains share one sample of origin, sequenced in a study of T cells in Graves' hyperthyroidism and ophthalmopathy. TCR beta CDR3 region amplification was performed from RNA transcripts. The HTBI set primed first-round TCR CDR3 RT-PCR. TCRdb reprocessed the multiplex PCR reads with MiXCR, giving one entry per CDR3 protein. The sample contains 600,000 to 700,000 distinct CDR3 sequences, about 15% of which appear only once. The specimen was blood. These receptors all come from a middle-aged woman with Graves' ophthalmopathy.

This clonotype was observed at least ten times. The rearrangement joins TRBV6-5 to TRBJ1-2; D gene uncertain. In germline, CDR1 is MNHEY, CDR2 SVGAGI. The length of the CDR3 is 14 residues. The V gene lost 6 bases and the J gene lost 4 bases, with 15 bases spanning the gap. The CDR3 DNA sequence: TGTGCCAGCAGCCCTTTTTTGTACAGCTATGGCTACACCTTC. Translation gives CASSPFLYSYGYTF.

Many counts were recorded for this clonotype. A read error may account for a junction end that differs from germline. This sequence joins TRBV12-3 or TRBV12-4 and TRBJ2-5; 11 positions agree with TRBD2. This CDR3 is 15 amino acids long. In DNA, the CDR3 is TGTGCCAGCAGTGTAGCGGGAGGGTACCAAGAGACCCAGTACTTC. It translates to CASSVAGGYQETQYF.

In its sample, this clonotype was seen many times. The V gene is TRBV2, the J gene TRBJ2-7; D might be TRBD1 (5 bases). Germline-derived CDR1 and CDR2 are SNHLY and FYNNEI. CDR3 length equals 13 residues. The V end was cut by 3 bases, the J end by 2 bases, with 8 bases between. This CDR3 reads CASSETDTYEQYF. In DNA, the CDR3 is TGTGCCAGCAGTGAGACAGACACCTACGAGCAGTACTTC.